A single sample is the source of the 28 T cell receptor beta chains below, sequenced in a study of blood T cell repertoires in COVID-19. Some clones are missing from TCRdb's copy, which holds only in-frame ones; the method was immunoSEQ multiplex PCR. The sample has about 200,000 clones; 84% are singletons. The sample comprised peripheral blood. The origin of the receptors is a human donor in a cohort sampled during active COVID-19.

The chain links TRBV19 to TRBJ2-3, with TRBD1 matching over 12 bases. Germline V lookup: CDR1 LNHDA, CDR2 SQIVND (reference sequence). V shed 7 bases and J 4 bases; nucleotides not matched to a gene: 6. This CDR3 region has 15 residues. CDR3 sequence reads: CASKSGTGGPDTQYF. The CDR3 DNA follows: TGTGCCAGTAAATCGGGGACAGGGGGCCCAGATACGCAGTATTTT.

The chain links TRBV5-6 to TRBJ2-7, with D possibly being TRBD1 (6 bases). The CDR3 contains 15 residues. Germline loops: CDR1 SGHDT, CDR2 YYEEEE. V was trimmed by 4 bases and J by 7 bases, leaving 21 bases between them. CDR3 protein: CASSPGRGQTREQYF. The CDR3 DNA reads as TGTGCCAGCAGCCCGGGCAGGGGCCAGACCAGGGAGCAGTACTTC.

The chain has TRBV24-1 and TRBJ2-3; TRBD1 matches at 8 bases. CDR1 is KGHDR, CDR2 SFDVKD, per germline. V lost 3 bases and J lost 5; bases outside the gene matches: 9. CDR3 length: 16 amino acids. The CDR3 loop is CATSDLDRDSGDTQYF. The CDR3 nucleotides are TGTGCCACCAGTGATCTGGACAGGGACTCCGGAGATACGCAGTATTTT.

CDR3 sequence: CASSYRSEIANYGYTF. The DNA for the CDR3 is TGTGCCAGCAGTTATCGGTCCGAAATAGCTAACTATGGCTACACCTTC. This chain links TRBV6-6 with TRBJ1-2; no firm D call. From germline, CDR1 is MNHNY and CDR2 SVGAGI (reference sequence). The V gene lost 3 bases and the J gene lost 0 bases, with 14 bases spanning the gap. The CDR3 is made up of 16 amino acids.

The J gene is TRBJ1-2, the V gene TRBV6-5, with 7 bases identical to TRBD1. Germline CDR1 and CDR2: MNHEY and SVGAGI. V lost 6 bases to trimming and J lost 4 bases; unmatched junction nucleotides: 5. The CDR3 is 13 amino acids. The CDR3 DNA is TGTGCCAGCAGGAGCTCAGGGGGCTATGGCTACACCTTC. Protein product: CASRSSGGYGYTF.

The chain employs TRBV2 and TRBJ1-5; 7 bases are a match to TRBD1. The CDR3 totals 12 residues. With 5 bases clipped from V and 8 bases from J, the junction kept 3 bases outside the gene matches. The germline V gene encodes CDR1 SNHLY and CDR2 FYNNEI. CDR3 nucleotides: TGTGCCAGCAGTAGACAGGGTAAGCCCCAGCATTTT. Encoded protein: CASSRQGKPQHF.

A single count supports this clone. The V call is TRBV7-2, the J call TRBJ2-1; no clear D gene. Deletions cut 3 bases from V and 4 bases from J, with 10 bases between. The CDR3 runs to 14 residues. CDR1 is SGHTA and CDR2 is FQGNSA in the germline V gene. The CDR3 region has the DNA TGTGCCAGCAGCTTTAAAAGCAGGTACAATGAGCAGTTCTTC. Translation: CASSFKSRYNEQFF.

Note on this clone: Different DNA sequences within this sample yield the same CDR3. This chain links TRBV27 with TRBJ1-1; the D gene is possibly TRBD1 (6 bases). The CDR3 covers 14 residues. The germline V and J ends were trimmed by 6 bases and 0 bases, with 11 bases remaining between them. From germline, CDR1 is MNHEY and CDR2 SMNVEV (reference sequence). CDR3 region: CASRLTGMNTEAFF. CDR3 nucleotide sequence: TGTGCCAGCAGGTTGACAGGCATGAACACTGAAGCTTTCTTT.

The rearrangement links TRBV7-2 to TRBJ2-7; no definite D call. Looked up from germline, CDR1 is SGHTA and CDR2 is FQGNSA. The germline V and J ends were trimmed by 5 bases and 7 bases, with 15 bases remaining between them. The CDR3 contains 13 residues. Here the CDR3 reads CASSPTLGSEQYF. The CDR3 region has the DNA TGTGCCAGCAGCCCCACGCTAGGTAGTGAGCAGTACTTC. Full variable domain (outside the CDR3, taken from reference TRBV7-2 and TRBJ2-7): GAGVSQSPSNKVTEKGKDVELRCDPISGHTALYWYRQSLGQGLEFLIYFQGNSAPDKSGLPSDRFSAERTGGSVSTLTIQRTQQEDSAVYLCASSPTLGSEQYFGPGTRLTVT.

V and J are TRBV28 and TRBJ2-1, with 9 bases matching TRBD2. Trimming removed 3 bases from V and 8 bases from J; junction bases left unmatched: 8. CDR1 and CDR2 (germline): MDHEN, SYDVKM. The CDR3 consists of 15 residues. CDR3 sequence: CASSLAGGPRDEQFF. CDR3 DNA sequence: TGTGCCAGCAGTTTGGCGGGAGGGCCTCGGGATGAGCAGTTCTTC. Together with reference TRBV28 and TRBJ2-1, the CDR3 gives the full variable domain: DVKVTQSSRYLVKRTGEKVFLECVQDMDHENMFWYRQDPGLGLRLIYFSYDVKMKEKGDIPEGYSVSREKKERFSLILESASTNQTSMYLCASSLAGGPRDEQFFGPGTRLTVL.

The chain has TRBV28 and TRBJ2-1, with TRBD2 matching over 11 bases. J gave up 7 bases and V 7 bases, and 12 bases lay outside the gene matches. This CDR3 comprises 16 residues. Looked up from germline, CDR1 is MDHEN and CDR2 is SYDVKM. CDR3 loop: CASTTVRLAGGNEQFF. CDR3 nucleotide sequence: TGTGCCAGCACCACTGTTCGGCTAGCGGGAGGTAATGAGCAGTTCTTC.

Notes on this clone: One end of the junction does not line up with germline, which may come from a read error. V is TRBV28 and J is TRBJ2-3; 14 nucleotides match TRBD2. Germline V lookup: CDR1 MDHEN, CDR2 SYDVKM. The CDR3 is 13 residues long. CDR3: CLGLAGGTDTQYF. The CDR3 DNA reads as TGCTTAGGACTAGCGGGGGGTACAGATACGCAGTATTTT.

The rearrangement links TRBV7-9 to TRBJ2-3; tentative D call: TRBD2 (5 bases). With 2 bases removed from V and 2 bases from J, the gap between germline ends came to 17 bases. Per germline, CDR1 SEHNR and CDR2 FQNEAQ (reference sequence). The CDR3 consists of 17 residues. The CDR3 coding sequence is TGTGCCAGCAGCTTAAACCGGACTTACTGGACCACAGATACGCAGTATTTT. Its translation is CASSLNRTYWTTDTQYF.

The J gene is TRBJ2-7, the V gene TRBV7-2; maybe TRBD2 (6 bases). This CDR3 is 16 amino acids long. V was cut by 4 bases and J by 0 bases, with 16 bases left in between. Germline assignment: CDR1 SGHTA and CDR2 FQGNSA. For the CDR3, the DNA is TGTGCCAGCAGCTCCCAACCCAGCGGGCGCTCCTACGAGCAGTACTTC. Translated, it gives CASSSQPSGRSYEQYF.

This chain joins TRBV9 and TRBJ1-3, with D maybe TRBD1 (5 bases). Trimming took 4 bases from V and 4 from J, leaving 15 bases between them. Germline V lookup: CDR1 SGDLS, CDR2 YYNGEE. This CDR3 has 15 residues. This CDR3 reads CASSPRFGGGNTIYF. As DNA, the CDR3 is TGTGCCAGCAGCCCTCGGTTCGGGGGAGGAAACACCATATATTTT. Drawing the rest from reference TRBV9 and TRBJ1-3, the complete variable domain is DSGVTQTPKHLITATGQRVTLRCSPRSGDLSVYWYQQSLDQGLQFLIQYYNGEERAKGNILERFSAQQFPDLHSELNLSSLELGDSALYFCASSPRFGGGNTIYFGEGSWLTVV.

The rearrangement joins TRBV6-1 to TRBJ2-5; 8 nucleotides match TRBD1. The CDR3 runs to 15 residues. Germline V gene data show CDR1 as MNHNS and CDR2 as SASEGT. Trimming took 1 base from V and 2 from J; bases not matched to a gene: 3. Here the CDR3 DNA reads TGTGCCAGCAGTGAAGTATACAGGGGGCAAGAGACCCAGTACTTC. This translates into CASSEVYRGQETQYF.

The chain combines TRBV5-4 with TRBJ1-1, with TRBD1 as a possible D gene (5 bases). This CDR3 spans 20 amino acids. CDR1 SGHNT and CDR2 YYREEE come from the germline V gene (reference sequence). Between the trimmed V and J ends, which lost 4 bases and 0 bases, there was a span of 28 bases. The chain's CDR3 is CASSHQYRGSAYQLNTEAFF. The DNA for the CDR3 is TGTGCCAGCAGCCACCAGTATAGGGGCAGCGCCTACCAGTTGAACACTGAAGCTTTCTTT.

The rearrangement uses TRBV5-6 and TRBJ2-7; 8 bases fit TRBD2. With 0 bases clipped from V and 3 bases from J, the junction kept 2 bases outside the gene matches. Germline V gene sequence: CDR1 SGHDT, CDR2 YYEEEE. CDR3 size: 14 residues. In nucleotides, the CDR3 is TGTGCCAGCAGCTTGGGGACTAGCAGCTACGAGCAGTACTTC. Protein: CASSLGTSSYEQYF.

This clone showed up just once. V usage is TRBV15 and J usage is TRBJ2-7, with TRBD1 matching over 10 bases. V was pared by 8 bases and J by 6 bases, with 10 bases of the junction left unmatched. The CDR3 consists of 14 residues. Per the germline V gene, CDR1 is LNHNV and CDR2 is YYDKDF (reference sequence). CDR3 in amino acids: CATGPDRGRPEQYF. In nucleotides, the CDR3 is TGTGCCACCGGCCCCGACAGGGGGCGGCCCGAGCAGTACTTC.

The chain's CDR3 is CASRGQPNSPLHF. In nucleotides, the CDR3 is TGTGCCAGCAGGGGACAGCCTAATTCACCCCTCCACTTT. The chain recombines TRBV6-5 with TRBJ1-6; 7 bases are a match to TRBD1. V was clipped by 6 bases and J by 6 bases; unmatched bases: 2. The germline V gene encodes CDR1 MNHEY and CDR2 SVGAGI. CDR3 size: 13 residues.

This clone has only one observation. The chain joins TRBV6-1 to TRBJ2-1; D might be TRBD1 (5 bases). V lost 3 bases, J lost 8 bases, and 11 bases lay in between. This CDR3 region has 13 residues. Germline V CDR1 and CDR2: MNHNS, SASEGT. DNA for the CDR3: TGTGCCAGCAGTGATCGCCAGGGCCATGAGCAGTTCTTC. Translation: CASSDRQGHEQFF.

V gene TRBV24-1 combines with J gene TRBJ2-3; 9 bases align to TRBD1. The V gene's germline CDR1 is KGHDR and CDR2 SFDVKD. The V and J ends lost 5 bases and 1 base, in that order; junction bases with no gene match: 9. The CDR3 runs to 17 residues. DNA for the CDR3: TGTGCCACCAGTGGTTACAGGGGGCCGGCGTGCACAGATACGCAGTATTTT. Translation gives CATSGYRGPACTDTQYF.

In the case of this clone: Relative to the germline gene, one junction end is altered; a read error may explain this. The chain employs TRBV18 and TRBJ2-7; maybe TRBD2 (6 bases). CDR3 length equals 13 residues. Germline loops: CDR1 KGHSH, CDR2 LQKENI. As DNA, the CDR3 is TGTGCCAGCTCACCACCTGGTGGGAGGAATCCATGCTTC. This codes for CASSPPGGRNPCF.

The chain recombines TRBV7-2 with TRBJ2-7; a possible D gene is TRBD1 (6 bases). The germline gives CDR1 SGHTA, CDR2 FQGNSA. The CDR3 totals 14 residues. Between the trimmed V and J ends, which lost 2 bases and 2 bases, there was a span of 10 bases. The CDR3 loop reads CASSLQGTTYEQYF. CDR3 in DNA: TGTGCCAGCAGCTTACAGGGGACGACCTACGAGCAGTACTTC.

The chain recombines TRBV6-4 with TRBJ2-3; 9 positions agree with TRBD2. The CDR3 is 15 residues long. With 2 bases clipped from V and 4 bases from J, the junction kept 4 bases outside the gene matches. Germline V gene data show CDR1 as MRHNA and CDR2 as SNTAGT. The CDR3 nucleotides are TGTGCCAGCAGTGACGTAGCGGGAGCGGCAGATACGCAGTATTTT. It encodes CASSDVAGAADTQYF.

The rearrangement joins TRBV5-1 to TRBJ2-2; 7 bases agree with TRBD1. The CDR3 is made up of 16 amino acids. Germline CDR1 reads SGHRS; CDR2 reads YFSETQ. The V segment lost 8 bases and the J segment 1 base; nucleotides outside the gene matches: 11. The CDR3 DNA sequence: TGCGCCAGTTACAGGGGATTGCTTCAGAACACCGGGGAGCTGTTTTTT. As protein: CASYRGLLQNTGELFF.

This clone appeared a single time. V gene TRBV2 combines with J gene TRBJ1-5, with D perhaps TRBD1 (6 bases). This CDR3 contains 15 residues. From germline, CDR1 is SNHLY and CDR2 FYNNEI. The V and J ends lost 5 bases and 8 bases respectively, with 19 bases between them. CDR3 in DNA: TGTGCCAGCAGTCCCCCGGGGGGGGCTAATAAGCCCCAGCATTTT. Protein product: CASSPPGGANKPQHF.

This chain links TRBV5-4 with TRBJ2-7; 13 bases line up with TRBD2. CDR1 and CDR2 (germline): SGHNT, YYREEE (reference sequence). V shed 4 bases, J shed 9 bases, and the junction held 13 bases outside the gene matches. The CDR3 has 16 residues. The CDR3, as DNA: TGTGCCAGCAGCCCTGGACTAGCGGGAGTCCTTGGGGCGCAGTACTTC. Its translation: CASSPGLAGVLGAQYF. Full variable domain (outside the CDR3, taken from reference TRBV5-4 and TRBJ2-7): ETGVTQSPTHLIKTRGQQVTLRCSSQSGHNTVSWYQQALGQGPQFIFQYYREEENGRGNFPPRFSGLQFPNYSSELNVNALELDDSALYLCASSPGLAGVLGAQYFGPGTRLTVT.